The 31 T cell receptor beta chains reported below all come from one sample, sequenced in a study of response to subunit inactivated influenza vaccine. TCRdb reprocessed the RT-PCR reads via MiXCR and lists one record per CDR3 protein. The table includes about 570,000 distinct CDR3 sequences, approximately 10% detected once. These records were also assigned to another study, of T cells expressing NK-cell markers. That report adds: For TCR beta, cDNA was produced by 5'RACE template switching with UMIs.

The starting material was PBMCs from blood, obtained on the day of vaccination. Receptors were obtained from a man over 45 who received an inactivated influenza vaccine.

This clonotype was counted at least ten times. The CDR3 DNA reads as TGTGCCAGCAGTGCGGACAGATCCTACGAGCAGTACTTC. It specifies CASSADRSYEQYF. The V and J genes are TRBV12-3 or TRBV12-4 and TRBJ2-7, with a weak D call TRBD1 (6 bases). V was cut by 5 bases and J by 1 base, with 9 bases left in between. The CDR3 has 13 amino acids.

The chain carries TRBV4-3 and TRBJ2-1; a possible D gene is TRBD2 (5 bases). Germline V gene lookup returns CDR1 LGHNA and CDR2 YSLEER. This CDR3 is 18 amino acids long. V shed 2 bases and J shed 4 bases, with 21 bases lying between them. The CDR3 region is CASSQNVFGESPYNEQFF. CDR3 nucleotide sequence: TGCGCCAGCAGCCAAAACGTTTTCGGGGAATCGCCTTACAATGAGCAGTTCTTC.

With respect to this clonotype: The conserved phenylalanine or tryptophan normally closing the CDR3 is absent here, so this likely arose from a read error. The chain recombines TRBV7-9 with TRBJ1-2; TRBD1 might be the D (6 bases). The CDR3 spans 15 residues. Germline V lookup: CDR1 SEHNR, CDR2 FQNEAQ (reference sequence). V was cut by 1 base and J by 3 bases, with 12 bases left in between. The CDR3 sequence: CASSLVGTRDYGYTC. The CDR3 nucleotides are TGTGCCAGCAGCTTAGTGGGGACACGAGACTATGGCTACACCTGC.

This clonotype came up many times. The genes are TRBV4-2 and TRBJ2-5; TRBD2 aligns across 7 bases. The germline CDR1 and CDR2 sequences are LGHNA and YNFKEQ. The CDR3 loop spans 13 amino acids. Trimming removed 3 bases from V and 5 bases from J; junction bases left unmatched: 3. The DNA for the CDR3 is TGTGCCAGCAGCCAGGGGGGGAGGGAGACCCAGTACTTC. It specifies CASSQGGRETQYF.

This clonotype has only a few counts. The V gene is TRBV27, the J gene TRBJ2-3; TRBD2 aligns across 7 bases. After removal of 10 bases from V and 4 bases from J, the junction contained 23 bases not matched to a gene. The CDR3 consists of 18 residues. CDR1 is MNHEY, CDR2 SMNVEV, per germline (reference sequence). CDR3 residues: CATARPGRGGRASDTQYF. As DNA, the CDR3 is TGTGCCACCGCCCGGCCGGGACGAGGAGGGAGGGCCTCAGATACGCAGTATTTT.

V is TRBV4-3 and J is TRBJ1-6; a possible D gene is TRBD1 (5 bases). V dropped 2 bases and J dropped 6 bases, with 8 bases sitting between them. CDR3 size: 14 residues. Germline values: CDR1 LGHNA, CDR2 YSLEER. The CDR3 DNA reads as TGCGCCAGCAGCCAAACGCAGGGTAATTCACCCCTCCACTTT. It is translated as CASSQTQGNSPLHF.

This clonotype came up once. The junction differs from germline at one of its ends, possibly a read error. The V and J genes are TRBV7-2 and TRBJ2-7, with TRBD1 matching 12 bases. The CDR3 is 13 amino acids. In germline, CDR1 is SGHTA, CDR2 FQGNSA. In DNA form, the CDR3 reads TGTGCCAGCAGCTCCGGGACAGGGGGCCGCCTGAACTTC. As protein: CASSSGTGGRLNF.

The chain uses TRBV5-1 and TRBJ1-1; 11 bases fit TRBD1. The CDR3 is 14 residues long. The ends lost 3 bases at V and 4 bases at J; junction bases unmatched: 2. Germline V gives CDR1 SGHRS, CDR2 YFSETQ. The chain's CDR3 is CASSWGQGVTEAFF. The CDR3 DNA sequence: TGCGCCAGCAGCTGGGGACAGGGGGTCACTGAAGCTTTCTTT.

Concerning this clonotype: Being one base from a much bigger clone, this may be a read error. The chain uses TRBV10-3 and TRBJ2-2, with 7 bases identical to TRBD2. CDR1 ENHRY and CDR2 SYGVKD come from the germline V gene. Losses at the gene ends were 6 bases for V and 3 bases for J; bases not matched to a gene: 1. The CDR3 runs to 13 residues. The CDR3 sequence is CAIRAGYTGELFF. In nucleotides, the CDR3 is TGTGCCATCAGAGCGGGGTACACCGGGGAGCTGTTTTTT.

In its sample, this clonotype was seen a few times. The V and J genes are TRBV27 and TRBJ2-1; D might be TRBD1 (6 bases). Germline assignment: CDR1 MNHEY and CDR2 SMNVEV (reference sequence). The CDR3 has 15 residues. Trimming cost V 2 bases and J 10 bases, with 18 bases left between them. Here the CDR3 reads CASSLGGGRLFEQFF. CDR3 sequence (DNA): TGTGCCAGCAGTTTAGGGGGCGGACGACTTTTCGAGCAGTTCTTC.

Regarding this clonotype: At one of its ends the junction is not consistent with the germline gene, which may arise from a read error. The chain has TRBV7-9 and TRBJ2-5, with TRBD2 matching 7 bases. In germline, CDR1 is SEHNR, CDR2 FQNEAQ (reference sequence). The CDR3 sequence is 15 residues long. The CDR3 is CASSKREVIQETQCF. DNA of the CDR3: TGTGCCAGCAGCAAACGGGAGGTGATACAAGAGACCCAGTGCTTC.

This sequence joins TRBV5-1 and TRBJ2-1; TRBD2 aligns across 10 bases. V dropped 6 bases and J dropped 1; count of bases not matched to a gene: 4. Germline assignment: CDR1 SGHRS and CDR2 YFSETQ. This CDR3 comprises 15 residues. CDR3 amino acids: CASTNSGGSYNEQFF. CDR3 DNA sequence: TGCGCCAGCACAAATAGCGGGGGGTCCTACAATGAGCAGTTCTTC.

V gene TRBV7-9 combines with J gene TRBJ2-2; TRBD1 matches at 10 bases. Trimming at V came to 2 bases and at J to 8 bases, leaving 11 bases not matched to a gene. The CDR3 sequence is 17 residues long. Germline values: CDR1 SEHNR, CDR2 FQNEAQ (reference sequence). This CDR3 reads CASSLRPRDRGSGELFF. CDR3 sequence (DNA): TGTGCCAGCAGCTTAAGGCCCCGGGACAGGGGAAGTGGGGAGCTGTTTTTT.

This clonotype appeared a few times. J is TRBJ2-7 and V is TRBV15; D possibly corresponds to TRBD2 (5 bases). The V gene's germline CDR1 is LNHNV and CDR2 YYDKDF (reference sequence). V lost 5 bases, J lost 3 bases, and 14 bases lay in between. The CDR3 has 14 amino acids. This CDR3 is CATSEGVGGYEQYF. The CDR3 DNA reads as TGTGCCACCAGCGAGGGAGTTGGAGGCTACGAGCAGTACTTC.

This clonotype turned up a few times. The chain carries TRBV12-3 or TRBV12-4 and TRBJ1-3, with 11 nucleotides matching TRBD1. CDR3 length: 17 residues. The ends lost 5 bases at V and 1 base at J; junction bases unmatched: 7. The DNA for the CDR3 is TGTGCCAGCAGTCGGCAGGACAGGGGGCGTTCTGGAAACACCATATATTTT. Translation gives CASSRQDRGRSGNTIYF.

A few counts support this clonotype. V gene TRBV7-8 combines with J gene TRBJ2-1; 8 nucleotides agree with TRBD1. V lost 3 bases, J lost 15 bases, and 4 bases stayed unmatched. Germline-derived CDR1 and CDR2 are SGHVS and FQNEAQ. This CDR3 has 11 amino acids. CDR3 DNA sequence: TGTGCCAGCAGCTTTGGGACAGGCCCGTTCTTC. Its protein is CASSFGTGPFF.

This chain's CDR3 is CASSQEDTGETQYF. The DNA for the CDR3 is TGCGCCAGCAGCCAAGAAGACACGGGAGAGACCCAGTACTTC. The rearrangement links TRBV4-3 to TRBJ2-5; D is undetermined. Deletions cut 0 bases from V and 4 bases from J, with 9 bases between. Germline V lookup: CDR1 LGHNA, CDR2 YSLEER. There are 14 residues in the CDR3.

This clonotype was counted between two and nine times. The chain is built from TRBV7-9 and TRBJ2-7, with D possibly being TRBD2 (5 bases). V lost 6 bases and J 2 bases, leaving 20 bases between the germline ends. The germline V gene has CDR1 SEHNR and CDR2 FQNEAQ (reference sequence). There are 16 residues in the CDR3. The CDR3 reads CASRYPRGDQTYEQYF. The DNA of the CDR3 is TGTGCCAGCAGATACCCCCGGGGTGATCAAACCTACGAGCAGTACTTC.

This CDR3 is CASSEAFGVTEAFF. CDR3 coding DNA: TGTGCCAGCAGTGAAGCTTTTGGAGTCACTGAAGCTTTCTTT. The chain couples TRBV6-1 to TRBJ1-1; D is ambiguous. Germline lookup yields CDR1 MNHNS and CDR2 SASEGT. V shed 0 bases and J shed 4 bases, with 9 bases lying between them. The CDR3 is 14 residues long.

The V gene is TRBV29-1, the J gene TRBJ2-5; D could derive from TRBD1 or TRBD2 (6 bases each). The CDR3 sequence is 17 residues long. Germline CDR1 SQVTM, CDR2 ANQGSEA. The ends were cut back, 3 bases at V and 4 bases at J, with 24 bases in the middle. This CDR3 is CSVEAASWGASGETQYF. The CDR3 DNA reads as TGCAGCGTTGAGGCCGCTTCCTGGGGGGCGAGTGGAGAGACCCAGTACTTC.

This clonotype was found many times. This chain's CDR3 is CAISDSGVAETQYF. CDR3 in DNA: TGTGCCATCAGTGATTCGGGAGTTGCAGAGACCCAGTACTTC. This rearrangement joins TRBV10-3 to TRBJ2-5; weak D call: TRBD2 (6 bases). The CDR3 has 14 residues. The germline V gene has CDR1 ENHRY and CDR2 SYGVKD. Trimming stripped 3 bases from V and 4 bases from J, with 12 bases between.

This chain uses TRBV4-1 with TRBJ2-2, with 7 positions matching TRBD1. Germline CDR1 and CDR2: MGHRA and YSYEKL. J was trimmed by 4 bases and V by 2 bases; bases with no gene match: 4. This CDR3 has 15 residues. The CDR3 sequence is CASSQPGTATGELFF. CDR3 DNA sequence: TGCGCCAGCAGCCAACCCGGGACAGCCACCGGGGAGCTGTTTTTT.

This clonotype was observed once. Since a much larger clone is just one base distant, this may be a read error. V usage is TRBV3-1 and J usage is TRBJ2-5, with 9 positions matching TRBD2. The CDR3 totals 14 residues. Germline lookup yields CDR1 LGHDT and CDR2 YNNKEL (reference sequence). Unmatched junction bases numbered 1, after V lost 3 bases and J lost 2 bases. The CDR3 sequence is CASSHLAGQETQYF. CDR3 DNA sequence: TGTGCCAGCAGCCATCTAGCGGGGCAAGAGACCCAGTACTTC.

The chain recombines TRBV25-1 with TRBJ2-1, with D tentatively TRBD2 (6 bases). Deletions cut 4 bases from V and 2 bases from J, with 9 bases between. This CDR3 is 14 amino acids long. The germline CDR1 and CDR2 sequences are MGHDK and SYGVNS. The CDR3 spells CASSAGLTYNEQFF. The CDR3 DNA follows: TGTGCCAGCAGTGCGGGACTCACCTACAATGAGCAGTTCTTC.

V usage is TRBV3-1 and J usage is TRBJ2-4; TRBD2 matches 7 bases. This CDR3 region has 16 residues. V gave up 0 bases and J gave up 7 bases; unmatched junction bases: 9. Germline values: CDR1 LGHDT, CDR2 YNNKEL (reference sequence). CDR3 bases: TGTGCCAGCAGCCAAGAACCGGGCAATAGCGGGAACATTCAGTACTTC. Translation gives CASSQEPGNSGNIQYF.

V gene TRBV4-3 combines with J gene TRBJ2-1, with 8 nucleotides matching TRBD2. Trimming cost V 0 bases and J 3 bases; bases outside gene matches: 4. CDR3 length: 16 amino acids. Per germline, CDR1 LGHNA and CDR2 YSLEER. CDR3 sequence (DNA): TGCGCCAGCAGCCAAGATCACCTAGCGGGCTACAATGAGCAGTTCTTC. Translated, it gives CASSQDHLAGYNEQFF.

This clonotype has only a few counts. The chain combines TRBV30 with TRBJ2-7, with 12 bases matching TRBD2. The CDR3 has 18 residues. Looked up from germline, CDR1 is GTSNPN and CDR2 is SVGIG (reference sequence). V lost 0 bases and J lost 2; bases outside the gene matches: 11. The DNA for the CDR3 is TGTGCCTGGAGTGTACGACTAGCGGGAGCCGTGGAGACCTACGAGCAGTACTTC. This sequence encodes CAWSVRLAGAVETYEQYF.

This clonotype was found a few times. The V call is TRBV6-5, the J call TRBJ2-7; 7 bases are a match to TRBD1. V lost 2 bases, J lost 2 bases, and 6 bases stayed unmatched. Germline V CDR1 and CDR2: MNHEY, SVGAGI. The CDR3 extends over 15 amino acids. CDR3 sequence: CASSYRTGLPYEQYF. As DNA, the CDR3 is TGTGCCAGCAGTTACCGGACAGGTCTACCCTACGAGCAGTACTTC.

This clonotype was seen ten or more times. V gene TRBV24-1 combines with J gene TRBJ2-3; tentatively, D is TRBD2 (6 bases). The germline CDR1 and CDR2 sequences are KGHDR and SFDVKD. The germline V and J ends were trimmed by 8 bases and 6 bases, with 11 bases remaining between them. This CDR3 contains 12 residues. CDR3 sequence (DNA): TGTGCCACCATGCGGGACGGGGATACGCAGTATTTT. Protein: CATMRDGDTQYF.

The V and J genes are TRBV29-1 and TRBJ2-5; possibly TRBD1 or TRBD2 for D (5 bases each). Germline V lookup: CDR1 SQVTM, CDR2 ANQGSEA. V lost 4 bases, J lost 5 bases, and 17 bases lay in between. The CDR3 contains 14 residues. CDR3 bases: TGCAGCGTTGTAAGGGACCGCCTTGGGGAGACCCAGTACTTC. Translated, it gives CSVVRDRLGETQYF.

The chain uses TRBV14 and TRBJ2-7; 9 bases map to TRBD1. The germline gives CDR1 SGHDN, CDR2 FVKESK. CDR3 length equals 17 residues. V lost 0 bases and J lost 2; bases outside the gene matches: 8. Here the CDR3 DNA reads TGTGCCAGCAGCCAAGATATTATAGGGACAGGGCCCTACGAGCAGTACTTC. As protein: CASSQDIIGTGPYEQYF. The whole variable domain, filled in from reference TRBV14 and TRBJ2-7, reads EAGVTQFPSHSVIEKGQTVTLRCDPISGHDNLYWYRRVMGKEIKFLLHFVKESKQDESGMPNNRFLAERTGGTYSTLKVQPAELEDSGVYFCASSQDIIGTGPYEQYFGPGTRLTVT.